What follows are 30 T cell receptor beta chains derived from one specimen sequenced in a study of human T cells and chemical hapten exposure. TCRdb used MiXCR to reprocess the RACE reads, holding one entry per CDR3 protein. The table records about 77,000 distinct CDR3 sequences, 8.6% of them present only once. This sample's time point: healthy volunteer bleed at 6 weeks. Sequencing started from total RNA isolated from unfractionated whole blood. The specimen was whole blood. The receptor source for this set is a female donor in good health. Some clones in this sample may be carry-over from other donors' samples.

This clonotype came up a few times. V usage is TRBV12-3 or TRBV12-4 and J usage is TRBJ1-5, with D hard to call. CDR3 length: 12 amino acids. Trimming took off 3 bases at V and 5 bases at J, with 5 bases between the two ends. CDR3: CASSFGDQPQHF. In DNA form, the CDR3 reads TGTGCCAGCAGTTTCGGGGATCAGCCCCAGCATTTT.

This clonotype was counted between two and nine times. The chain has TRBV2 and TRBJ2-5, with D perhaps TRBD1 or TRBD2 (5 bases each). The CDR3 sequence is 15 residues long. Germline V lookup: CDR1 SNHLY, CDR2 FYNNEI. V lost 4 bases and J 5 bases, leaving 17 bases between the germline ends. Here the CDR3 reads CASSVNSGRGETQYF. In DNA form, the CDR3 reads TGTGCCAGCAGTGTTAATTCAGGGAGAGGGGAGACCCAGTACTTC.

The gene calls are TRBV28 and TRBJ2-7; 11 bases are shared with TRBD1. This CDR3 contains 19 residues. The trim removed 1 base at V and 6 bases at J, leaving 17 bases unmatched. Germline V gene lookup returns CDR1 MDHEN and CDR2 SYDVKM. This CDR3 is CASSLSGGTGGTRRAEQYF. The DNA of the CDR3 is TGTGCCAGCAGTTTATCCGGCGGGACAGGGGGTACCCGCCGGGCCGAGCAGTACTTC.

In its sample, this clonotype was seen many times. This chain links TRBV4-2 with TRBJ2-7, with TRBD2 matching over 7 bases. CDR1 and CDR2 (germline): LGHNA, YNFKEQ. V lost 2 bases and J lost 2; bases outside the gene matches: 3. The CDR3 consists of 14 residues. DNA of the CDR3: TGTGCCAGCAGCCAAATAGGACTAGCCTACGAGCAGTACTTC. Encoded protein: CASSQIGLAYEQYF.

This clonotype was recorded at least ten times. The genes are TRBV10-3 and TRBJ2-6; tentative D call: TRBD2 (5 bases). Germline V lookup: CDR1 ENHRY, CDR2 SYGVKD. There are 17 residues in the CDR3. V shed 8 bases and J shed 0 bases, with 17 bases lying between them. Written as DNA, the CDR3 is TGTGCCATCGGTCTTGGAGGCAGCCACTCTGGGGCCAACGTCCTGACTTTC. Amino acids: CAIGLGGSHSGANVLTF.

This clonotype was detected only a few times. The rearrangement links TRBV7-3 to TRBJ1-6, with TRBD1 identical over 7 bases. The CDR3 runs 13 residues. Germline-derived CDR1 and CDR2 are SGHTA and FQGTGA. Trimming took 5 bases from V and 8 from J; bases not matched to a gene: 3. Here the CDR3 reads CASSITGDSPLHF. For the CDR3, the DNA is TGTGCCAGCAGCATTACAGGGGATTCACCCCTCCACTTT.

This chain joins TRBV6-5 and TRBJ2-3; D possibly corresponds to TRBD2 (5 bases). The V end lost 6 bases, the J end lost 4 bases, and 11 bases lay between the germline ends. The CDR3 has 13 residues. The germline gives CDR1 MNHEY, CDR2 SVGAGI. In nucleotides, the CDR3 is TGTGCCAGCAGCCCACTAGACCCAGATACGCAGTATTTT. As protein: CASSPLDPDTQYF.

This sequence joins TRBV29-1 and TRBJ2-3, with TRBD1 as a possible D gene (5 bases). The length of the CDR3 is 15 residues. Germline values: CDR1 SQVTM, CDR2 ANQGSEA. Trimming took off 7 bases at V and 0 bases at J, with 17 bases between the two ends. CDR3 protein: CSAVQSRVSTDTQYF. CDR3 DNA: TGCAGCGCCGTTCAGTCCAGGGTTAGCACAGATACGCAGTATTTT.

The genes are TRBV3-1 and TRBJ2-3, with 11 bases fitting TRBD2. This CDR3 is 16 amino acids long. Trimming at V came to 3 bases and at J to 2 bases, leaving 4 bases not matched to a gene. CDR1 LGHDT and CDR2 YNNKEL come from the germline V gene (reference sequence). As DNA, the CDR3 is TGTGCCAGCAGCCAGGGACTAGCGGAGTTCACAGATACGCAGTATTTT. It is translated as CASSQGLAEFTDTQYF.

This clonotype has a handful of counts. The CDR3 protein is CASSAQACSTEAFF. CDR3 bases: TGTGCCAGCAGCGCTCAGGCCTGTTCTACTGAAGCTTTCTTT. The chain employs TRBV9 and TRBJ1-1; D gene ambiguous. V lost 3 bases and J 5 bases, leaving 14 bases between the germline ends. The germline V gene has CDR1 SGDLS and CDR2 YYNGEE. This CDR3 comprises 14 residues. Filled out from reference TRBV9 and TRBJ1-1, the complete variable domain reads DSGVTQTPKHLITATGQRVTLRCSPRSGDLSVYWYQQSLDQGLQFLIQYYNGEERAKGNILERFSAQQFPDLHSELNLSSLELGDSALYFCASSAQACSTEAFFGQGTRLTVV.

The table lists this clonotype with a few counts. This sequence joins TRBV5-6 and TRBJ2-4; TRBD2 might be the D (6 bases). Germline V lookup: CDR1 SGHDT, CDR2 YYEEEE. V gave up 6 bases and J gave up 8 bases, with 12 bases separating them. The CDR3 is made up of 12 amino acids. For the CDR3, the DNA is TGTGCCAGCAATCGGGGGATGGACATTCAGTACTTC. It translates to CASNRGMDIQYF.

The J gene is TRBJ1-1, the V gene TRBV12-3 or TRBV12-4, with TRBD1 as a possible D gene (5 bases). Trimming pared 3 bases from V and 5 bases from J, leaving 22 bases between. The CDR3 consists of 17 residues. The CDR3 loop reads CASSFYTVGFRETEAFF. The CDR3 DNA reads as TGTGCCAGCAGTTTTTATACTGTTGGGTTCAGGGAAACTGAAGCTTTCTTT.

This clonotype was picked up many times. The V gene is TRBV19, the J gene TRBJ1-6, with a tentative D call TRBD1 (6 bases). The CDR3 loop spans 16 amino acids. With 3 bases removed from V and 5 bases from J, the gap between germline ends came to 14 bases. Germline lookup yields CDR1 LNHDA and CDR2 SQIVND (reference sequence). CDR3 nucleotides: TGTGCCAGTAGTATTTCCGGGACACTTCATAATTCACCCCTCCACTTT. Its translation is CASSISGTLHNSPLHF.

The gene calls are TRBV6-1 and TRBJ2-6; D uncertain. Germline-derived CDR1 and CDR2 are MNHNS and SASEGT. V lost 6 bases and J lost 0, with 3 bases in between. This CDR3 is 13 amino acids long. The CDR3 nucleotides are TGTGCCAGCAGGCCCTCTGGGGCCAACGTCCTGACTTTC. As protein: CASRPSGANVLTF.

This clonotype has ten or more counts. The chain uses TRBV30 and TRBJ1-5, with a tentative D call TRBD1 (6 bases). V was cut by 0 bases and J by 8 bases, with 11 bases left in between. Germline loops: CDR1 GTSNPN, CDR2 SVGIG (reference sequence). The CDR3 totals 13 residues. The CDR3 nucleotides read TGTGCCTGGAGTGTAGTTGAGGGGGAGCCCCAGCATTTT. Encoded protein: CAWSVVEGEPQHF.

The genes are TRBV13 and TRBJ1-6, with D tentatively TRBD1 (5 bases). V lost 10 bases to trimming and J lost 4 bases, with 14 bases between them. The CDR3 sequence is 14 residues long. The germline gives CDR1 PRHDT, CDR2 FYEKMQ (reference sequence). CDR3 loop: CAIGYRRYNSPLHF. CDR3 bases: TGTGCCATCGGATACAGGAGATATAATTCACCCCTCCACTTT.

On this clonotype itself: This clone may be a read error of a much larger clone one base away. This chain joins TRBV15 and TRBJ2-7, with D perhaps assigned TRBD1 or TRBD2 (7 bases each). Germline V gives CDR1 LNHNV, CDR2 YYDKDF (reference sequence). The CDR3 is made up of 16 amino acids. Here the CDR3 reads CVTSNWGGTVLPEQYF. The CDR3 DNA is TGTGTCACCAGCAACTGGGGAGGGACAGTCCTCCCCGAGCAGTACTTC.

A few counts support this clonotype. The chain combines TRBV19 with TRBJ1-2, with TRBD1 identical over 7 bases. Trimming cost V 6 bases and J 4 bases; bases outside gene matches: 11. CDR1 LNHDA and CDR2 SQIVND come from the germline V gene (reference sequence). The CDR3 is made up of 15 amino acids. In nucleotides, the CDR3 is TGTGCCAGTAGCACCCTTCTCGGACAGGCCTATGGCTACACCTTC. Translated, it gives CASSTLLGQAYGYTF.

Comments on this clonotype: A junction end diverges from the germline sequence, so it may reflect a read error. The CDR3 region is CVSSLAGGGRVATDTQYF. CDR3 in DNA: TGTGTCAGCAGCTTAGCGGGGGGTGGAAGGGTAGCGACAGATACGCAGTATTTT. The genes are TRBV7-6 and TRBJ2-3; TRBD2 agrees at 10 bases. This CDR3 has 18 amino acids. Germline-derived CDR1 and CDR2 are SGHVS and FNYEAQ.

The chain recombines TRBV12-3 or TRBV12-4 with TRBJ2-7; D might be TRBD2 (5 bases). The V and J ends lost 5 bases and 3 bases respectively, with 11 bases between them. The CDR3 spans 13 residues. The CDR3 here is CASSPDSVYEQYF. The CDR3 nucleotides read TGTGCCAGCAGTCCGGACTCGGTCTACGAGCAGTACTTC.

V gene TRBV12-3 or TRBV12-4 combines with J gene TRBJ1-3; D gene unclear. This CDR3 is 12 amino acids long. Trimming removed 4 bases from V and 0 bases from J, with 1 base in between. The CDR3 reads CASSYSGNTIYF. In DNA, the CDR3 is TGTGCCAGCAGTTACTCTGGAAACACCATATATTTT.

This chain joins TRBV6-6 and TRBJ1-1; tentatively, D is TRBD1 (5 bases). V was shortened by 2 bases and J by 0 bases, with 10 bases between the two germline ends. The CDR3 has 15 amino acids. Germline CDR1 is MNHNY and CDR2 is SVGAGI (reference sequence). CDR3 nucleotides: TGTGCCAGCAGTTACGACAGCTACATGAACACTGAAGCTTTCTTT. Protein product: CASSYDSYMNTEAFF.

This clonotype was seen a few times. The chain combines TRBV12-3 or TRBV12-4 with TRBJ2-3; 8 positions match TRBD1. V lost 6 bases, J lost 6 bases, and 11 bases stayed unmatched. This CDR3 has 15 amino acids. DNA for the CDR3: TGTGCCAGCAGGAGACAGGGGCGCAGCATGGATACGCAGTATTTT. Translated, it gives CASRRQGRSMDTQYF.

The CDR3 protein is CASSGNRAQGDTQYF. The CDR3 bases are TGTGCCAGCAGCGGGAACCGGGCCCAAGGAGATACGCAGTATTTT. The gene calls are TRBV11-3 and TRBJ2-3; no clear D gene. CDR1 and CDR2 (germline): SGHNT, YENEEA. V was shortened by 5 bases and J by 5 bases, with 17 bases between the two germline ends. The CDR3 has 15 residues.

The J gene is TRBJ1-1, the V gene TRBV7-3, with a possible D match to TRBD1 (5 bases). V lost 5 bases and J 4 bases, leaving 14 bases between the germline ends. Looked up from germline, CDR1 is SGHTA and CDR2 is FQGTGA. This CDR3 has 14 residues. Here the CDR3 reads CASSPFRGSTEAFF. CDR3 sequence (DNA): TGTGCCAGCAGCCCGTTCCGGGGGAGCACTGAAGCTTTCTTT.

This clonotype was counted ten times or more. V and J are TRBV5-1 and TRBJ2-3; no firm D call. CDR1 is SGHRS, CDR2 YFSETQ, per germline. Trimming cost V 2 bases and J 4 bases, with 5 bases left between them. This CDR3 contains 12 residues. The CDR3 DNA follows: TGCGCCAGCAGCTTCCAGGCAGATACGCAGTATTTT. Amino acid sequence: CASSFQADTQYF.

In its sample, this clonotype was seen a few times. CDR3 sequence (DNA): TGTGCCAGCAGTTACCCGGGACAGGGAGACGAGCAGTACTTC. It specifies CASSYPGQGDEQYF. The gene calls are TRBV6-6 and TRBJ2-7, with 9 bases aligning to TRBD1. Germline V gene sequence: CDR1 MNHNY, CDR2 SVGAGI (reference sequence). The J segment lost 5 bases and the V segment lost 2 bases, leaving 4 bases of the junction unmatched. This CDR3 has 14 residues.

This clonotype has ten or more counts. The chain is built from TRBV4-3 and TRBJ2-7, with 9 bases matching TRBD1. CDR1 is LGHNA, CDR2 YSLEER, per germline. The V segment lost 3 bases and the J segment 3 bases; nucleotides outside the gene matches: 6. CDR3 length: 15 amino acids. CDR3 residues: CASSQTDRGVYEQYF. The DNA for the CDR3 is TGCGCCAGCAGCCAGACGGACAGGGGAGTCTACGAGCAGTACTTC.

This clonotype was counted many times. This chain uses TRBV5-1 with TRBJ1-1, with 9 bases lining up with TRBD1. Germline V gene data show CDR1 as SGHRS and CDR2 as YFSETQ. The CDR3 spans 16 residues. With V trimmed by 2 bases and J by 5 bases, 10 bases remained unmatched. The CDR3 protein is CASSLNPGQGVTEAFF. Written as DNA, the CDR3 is TGCGCCAGCAGCTTAAATCCGGGACAGGGTGTTACTGAAGCTTTCTTT.

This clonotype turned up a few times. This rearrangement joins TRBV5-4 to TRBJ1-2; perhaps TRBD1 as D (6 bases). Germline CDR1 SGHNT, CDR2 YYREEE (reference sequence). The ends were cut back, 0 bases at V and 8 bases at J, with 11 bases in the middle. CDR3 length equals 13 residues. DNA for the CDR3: TGTGCCAGCAGCTTGGCGGGGGCGGGCGGCTACACCTTC. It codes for CASSLAGAGGYTF.